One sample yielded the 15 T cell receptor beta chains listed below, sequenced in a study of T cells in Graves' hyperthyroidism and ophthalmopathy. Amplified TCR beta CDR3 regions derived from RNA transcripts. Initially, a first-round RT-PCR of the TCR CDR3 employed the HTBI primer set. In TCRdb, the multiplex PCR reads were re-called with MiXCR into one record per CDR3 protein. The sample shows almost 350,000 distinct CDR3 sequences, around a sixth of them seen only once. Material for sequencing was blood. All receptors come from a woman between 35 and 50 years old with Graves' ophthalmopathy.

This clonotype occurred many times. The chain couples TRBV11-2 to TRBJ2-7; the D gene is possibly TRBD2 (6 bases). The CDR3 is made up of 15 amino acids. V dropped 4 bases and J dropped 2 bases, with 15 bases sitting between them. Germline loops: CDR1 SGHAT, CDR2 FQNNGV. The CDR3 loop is CASSSPGRGPYEQYF. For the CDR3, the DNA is TGTGCCAGCAGCTCCCCCGGGAGAGGGCCCTACGAGCAGTACTTC.

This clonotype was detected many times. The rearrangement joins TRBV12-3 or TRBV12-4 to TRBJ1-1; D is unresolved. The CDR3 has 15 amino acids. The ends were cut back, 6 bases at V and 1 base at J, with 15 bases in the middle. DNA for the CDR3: TGTGCCAGCAGCCAGACAACGCGGAAGAACACTGAAGCTTTCTTT. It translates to CASSQTTRKNTEAFF.

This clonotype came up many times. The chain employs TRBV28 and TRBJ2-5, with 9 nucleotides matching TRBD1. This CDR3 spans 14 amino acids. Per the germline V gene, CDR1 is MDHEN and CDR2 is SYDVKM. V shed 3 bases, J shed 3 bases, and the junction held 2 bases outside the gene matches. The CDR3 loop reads CASSFWTGEETQYF. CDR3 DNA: TGTGCCAGCAGTTTCTGGACAGGGGAAGAGACCCAGTACTTC. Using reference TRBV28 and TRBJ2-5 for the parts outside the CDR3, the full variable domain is DVKVTQSSRYLVKRTGEKVFLECVQDMDHENMFWYRQDPGLGLRLIYFSYDVKMKEKGDIPEGYSVSREKKERFSLILESASTNQTSMYLCASSFWTGEETQYFGPGTRLLVL.

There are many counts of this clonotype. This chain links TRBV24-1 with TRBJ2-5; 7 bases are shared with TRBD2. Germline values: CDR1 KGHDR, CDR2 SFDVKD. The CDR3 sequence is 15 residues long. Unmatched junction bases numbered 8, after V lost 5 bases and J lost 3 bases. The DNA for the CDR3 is TGTGCCACCAGTGCCTCTAGCGGAAGAGAAGAGACCCAGTACTTC. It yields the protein CATSASSGREETQYF.

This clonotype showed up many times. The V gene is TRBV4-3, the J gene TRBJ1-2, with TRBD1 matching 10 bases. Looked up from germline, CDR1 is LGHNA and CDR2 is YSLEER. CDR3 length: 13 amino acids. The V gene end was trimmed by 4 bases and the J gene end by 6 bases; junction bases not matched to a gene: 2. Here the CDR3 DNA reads TGCGCCAGCAGCCGCGGGACAGGGGATGGCTACACCTTC. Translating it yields CASSRGTGDGYTF.

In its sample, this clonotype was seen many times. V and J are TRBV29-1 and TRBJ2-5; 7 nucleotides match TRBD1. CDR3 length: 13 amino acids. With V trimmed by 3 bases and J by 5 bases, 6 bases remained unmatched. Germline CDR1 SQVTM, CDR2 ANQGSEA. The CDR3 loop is CSVDGQGVETQYF. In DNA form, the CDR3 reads TGCAGCGTTGACGGTCAGGGGGTTGAGACCCAGTACTTC.

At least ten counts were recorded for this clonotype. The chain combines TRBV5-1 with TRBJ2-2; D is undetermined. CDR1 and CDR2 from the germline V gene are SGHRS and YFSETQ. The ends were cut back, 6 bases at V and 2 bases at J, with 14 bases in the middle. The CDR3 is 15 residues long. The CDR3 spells CASKEGRVNTGELFF. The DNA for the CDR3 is TGCGCCAGCAAGGAAGGCCGGGTAAACACCGGGGAGCTGTTTTTT.

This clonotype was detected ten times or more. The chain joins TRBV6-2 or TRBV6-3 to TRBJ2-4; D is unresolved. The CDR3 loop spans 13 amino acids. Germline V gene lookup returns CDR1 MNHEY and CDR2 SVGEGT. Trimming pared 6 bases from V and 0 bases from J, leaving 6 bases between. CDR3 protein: CASRALAKNIQYF. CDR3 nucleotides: TGTGCCAGCAGAGCCCTAGCCAAAAACATTCAGTACTTC.

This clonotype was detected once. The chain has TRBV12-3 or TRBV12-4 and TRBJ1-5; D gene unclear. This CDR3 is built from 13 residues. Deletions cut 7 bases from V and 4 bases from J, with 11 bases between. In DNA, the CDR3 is TGTGCCAGCACCTTCAGTCTAAATCAGCCCCAGCATTTT. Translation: CASTFSLNQPQHF.

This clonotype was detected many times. The CDR3 bases are TGTGCCTGGCACCCCGGGGCCTCCTACGAGCAGTACTTC. It specifies CAWHPGASYEQYF. The chain recombines TRBV30 with TRBJ2-7; D possibly matches TRBD1 or TRBD2 (5 bases each). From germline, CDR1 is GTSNPN and CDR2 SVGIG (reference sequence). The CDR3 loop spans 13 amino acids. V lost 5 bases to trimming and J lost 0 bases, with 11 bases between them. The variable domain in full, completed from reference TRBV30 and TRBJ2-7, reads SQTIHQWPATLVQPVGSPLSLECTVEGTSNPNLYWYRQAAGRGLQLLFYSVGIGQISSEVPQNLSASRPQDRQFILSSKKLLLSDSGFYLCAWHPGASYEQYFGPGTRLTVT.

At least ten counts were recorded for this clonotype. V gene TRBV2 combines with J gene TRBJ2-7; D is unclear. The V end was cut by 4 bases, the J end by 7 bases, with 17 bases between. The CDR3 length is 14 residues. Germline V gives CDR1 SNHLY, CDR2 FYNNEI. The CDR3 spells CASSVAVTSTEQYF. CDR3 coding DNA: TGTGCCAGCAGTGTGGCCGTTACGTCAACAGAGCAGTACTTC.

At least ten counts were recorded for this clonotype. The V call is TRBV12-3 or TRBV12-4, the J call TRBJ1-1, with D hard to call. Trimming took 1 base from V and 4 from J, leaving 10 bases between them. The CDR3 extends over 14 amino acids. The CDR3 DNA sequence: TGTGCCAGCAGTTTAGGGGCCACTTTCACTGAAGCTTTCTTT. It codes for CASSLGATFTEAFF.

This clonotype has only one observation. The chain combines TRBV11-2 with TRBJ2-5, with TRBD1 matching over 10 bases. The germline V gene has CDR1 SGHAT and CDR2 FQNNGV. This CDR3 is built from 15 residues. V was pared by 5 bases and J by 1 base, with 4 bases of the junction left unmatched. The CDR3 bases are TGTGCCAGCAGCAAGGGACAGGGGACCCAAGAGACCCAGTACTTC. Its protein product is CASSKGQGTQETQYF.

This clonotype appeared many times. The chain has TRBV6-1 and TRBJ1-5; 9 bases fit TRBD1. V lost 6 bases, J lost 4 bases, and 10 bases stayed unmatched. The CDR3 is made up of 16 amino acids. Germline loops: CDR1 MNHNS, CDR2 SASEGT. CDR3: CASSPLWTGVNQPQHF. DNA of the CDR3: TGTGCCAGCAGCCCACTGTGGACAGGGGTAAATCAGCCCCAGCATTTT.

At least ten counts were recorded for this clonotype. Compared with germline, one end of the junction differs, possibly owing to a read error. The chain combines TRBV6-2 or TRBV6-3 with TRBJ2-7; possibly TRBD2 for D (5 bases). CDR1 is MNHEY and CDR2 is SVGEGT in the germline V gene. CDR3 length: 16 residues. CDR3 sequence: CASSYSTTTISYVQYF. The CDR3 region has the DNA TGTGCCAGCAGTTACTCAACGACTACTATCTCCTACGTGCAGTACTTC.